The text below deals with one TCR beta chain. The target antigen is unknown. Distinct nucleotide sequences in the sample also encode this CDR3. This entry comes from a study of cytomegalovirus exposure and HLA in healthy donors. The PCR employed 60 Vbeta primers together with 13 Jbeta primers. TCRdb keeps only in-frame clones here, not all; method: immunoSEQ multiplex PCR. This table has about 140,000 clones, 70% to 85% appearing once. The CDR3 length is 12 residues. In germline, CDR1 is SGHDT, CDR2 YYEEEE. Losses at the gene ends were 4 bases for V and 6 bases for J; bases not matched to a gene: 4. Overall study results and limits: Several of the most significant clusters appeared linked to common viral pathogens, based on a later analysis.

The sequence came from a man aged 30 to 45 in good health and CMV-seropositive. V is TRBV5-6 and J is TRBJ2-7; TRBD2 matches at 7 bases. Material: PBMCs. In DNA form, the CDR3 reads TGTGCCAGCAGCCCCCGCGGGGGCGAGCAGTACTTC. Translation gives CASSPRGGEQYF.